The TCR beta chain described here comes from a study of T cells in Graves' hyperthyroidism and ophthalmopathy. TCR beta CDR3 sequences were amplified from RNA transcripts. TCR CDR3 regions were first amplified by RT-PCR with HTBI primers. From the multiplex PCR reads, TCRdb called clonotypes with MiXCR, one entry per CDR3 protein. The data hold around 350,000 distinct CDR3 sequences, with 15% to 20% observed a single time. Per the germline V gene, CDR1 is MNHEY and CDR2 is SMNVEV (reference sequence). The CDR3 length is 17 residues. Trimming cost V 0 bases and J 0 bases; bases outside gene matches: 4. This clonotype was recorded at least ten times. Participants, patients aged 18 to 65, had newly diagnosed hyperthyroidism with a duration under 2 months. Exclusion of patients followed from uncontrolled infection, other autoimmune disease, pregnancy or lactation.

Sequenced sample: blood. This clonotype originated in a woman aged 25 to 45 with Graves' hyperthyroidism that later progressed to Graves' ophthalmopathy. The rearrangement joins TRBV27 to TRBJ2-2, with 7 bases matching TRBD1. The CDR3 here is CASSLSIGTANTGELFF. DNA for the CDR3: TGTGCCAGCAGTTTATCGATAGGGACAGCGAACACCGGGGAGCTGTTTTTT.